The TCR beta chain described here comes from a study of cytomegalovirus exposure and HLA in healthy donors. Study in general: A data release that came early held roughly 85 million unique TCRs from HLA-typed donors. Study-level results: Differences between HLA loci emerged in a later analysis of TCR association rates, with DRB1 most and HLA-C fewest. Compared with the roughly 700-donor mean, an Asian-associated ancestry cluster reportedly had fewer N-insertions, according to a later analysis.

Each of the donors was a healthy bone marrow donor. Only a few counts were recorded for this clone. Its antigen is unknown. The sample has other DNA sequences that encode this CDR3 too. The CDR3 is made up of 12 amino acids. Trimming removed 4 bases from V and 5 bases from J, with 9 bases in between. Germline CDR1 SGHKS, CDR2 YYEKEE (reference sequence). The primer mix had 60 Vbeta and 13 Jbeta primers. TCRdb's table, derived via immunoSEQ multiplex PCR, lists solely in-frame clones and lacks some. This table has about 78,000 clones, over 70% appearing once. The source is a male donor in good health and CMV-seronegative. The sample comprised PBMCs. The chain combines TRBV5-5 with TRBJ2-5, with D uncertain. The CDR3 DNA reads as TGTGCCAGCAGCCAAAGAGGCGAGACCCAGTACTTC. As protein: CASSQRGETQYF.